This T cell receptor beta chain emerged from a study of T cell changes during pregnancy in multiple sclerosis. Repertoires were generated with immunoSEQ multiplex PCR, while TCRdb's copy carries only in-frame clones and drops some. Among 75,000 to 100,000 clones, about nine tenths were seen once, and the ten largest hold over 1.5%. CDR3 length: 14 amino acids. With 0 bases clipped from V and 7 bases from J, the junction kept 4 bases outside the gene matches. Germline CDR1 is ENHRY and CDR2 is SYGVKD. This specimen was peripheral blood, taken after pregnancy. This chain links TRBV10-3 with TRBJ2-7; TRBD1 agrees at 9 bases. The source is a female donor in good health, enrolled as a control in a pregnancy study. The CDR3 DNA reads as TGTGCCATCAGTGAGTCCACAGGGGGCGGTGAGCAGTACTTC. The encoded protein is CAISESTGGGEQYF.